This T cell receptor (beta chain) derives from a study of naive and memory T cell subsets. Notes on the study in general: Expression changes during T cell differentiation may affect RNA-based TCR counts.

This clonotype was detected only a few times. Its antigen is unknown. Four subsets defined by CD45RA and CD27 were sorted after CD3, CD4, CD8 and live/dead staining. Two oligonucleotides, mixed equimolar, formed the beta constant-region primer covering TRBC1 and TRBC2. TCRdb fed the UMI-ligation and nested PCR reads into MiXCR, producing one record per CDR3 protein. Of around 160,000 distinct CDR3 sequences detected, 15% to 20% appear once; the ten largest clones hold about 0.14%. This CDR3 region has 13 residues. Between the trimmed V and J ends, which lost 1 base and 3 bases, there was a span of 6 bases. The V gene's germline CDR1 is LGHDT and CDR2 YNNKEL (reference sequence).

This clonotype was sampled from a human donor in good health. This chain joins TRBV3-1 and TRBJ1-1, with D perhaps TRBD1 (5 bases). Sample: naive CD4+ T cells from blood. CDR3 bases: TGTGCCAGCAGCCAAGGACAGTACACTGAAGCTTTCTTT. Residues: CASSQGQYTEAFF.